This entry concerns a single T cell receptor beta chain. The antigen remains undetermined. This specimen comes from a study of regulatory T cells in long-lasting Graves disease. Study conclusions and caveats: Favored usage of TRBV28, TRBJ1-2 and TRBJ2-5 was recorded in persistent disease.

To make TCR beta libraries, researchers used iRepertoire HTBI primers and Arm-PCR of CDR3 regions. TCRdb used MiXCR to reprocess the multiplex PCR reads, holding one entry per CDR3 protein. The table has hundreds of thousands of distinct CDR3 sequences, around 21% seen once. Time point meaning: persistent/refractory GD, antithyroid drugs over 5 years with positive TRAb. After RNA was extracted from PBMCs, the TCR library was made from it. Graves' disease diagnosis followed American Thyroid Association guidelines. A roughly 8.6-milliliter sample of peripheral blood was drawn into EDTA tubes. This CDR3 has 15 residues. CDR1 LNHDA and CDR2 SQIVND come from the germline V gene (reference sequence). Between the trimmed V and J ends, which lost 1 base and 9 bases, there was a span of 18 bases.

The clonotype comes from a female donor with Graves disease. This specimen consisted of peripheral blood mononuclear cells (PBMCs), obtained when the disease was refractory, from a patient treated with antithyroid drugs. The chain links TRBV19 to TRBJ1-1; tentatively, D is TRBD1 (6 bases). The CDR3 loop is CASSIGGALMPKAFF. The CDR3 DNA reads TGTGCCAGTAGTATAGGGGGGGCGCTAATGCCGAAAGCTTTCTTT.